The next 30 T cell receptor beta chains were all read from a single sample in a study of T cells in Graves' hyperthyroidism and ophthalmopathy (dated by TCRdb to between 2018 and 2021). Library method: multiplex PCR. Sequenced on an Illumina HiSeq 2000. The TCR beta CDR3 regions were amplified from the RNA transcripts. A first-round RT-PCR of the TCR CDR3 used the HTBI primer set with the Qiagen OneStep RT-PCR kit. TCRdb passed the public sequencing reads through fastp at Q25 and MiXCR, retaining productive beta sequences. Rows are unified per CDR3 protein, each entry keeping the most common DNA and genes. Across this sample there are 450,000 to 600,000 distinct CDR3 sequences, with around 15% seen only once. The top ten constitute approximately 15% of the sample. Sequenced sample: blood. The receptors come from a woman aged 35 to 49 with Graves' hyperthyroidism.

This clonotype came up once. V usage is TRBV4-1 and J usage is TRBJ2-7; 11 nucleotides line up with TRBD2. CDR1 is MGHRA and CDR2 is YSYEKL in the germline V gene. With V trimmed by 0 bases and J by 6 bases, 10 bases remained unmatched. There are 17 residues in the CDR3. The CDR3 DNA is TGCGCCAGCAGCCAAGATCTTCCGACTAGCGGGATCGGCGAGCAGTACTTC. This translates into CASSQDLPTSGIGEQYF.

V gene TRBV28 combines with J gene TRBJ2-2; 8 positions match TRBD1. The junction had 5 bases not matched to a gene; V was cut back by 4 bases and J by 4 bases. This CDR3 is built from 15 residues. Looked up from germline, CDR1 is MDHEN and CDR2 is SYDVKM. The CDR3 DNA reads as TGTGCCAGCAGTTACAGACAGGGGATCACCGGGGAGCTGTTTTTT. The encoded protein is CASSYRQGITGELFF.

This clonotype turned up a few times. This rearrangement joins TRBV12-3 or TRBV12-4 to TRBJ1-5; 8 bases are a match to TRBD1. The V gene end was trimmed by 6 bases and the J gene end by 2 bases; junction bases not matched to a gene: 9. The length of the CDR3 is 16 residues. In DNA, the CDR3 is TGTGCCAGCAGGGATAAAACAGGGGGGGGCAATCAGCCCCAGCATTTT. This gives the protein CASRDKTGGGNQPQHF.

The chain uses TRBV13 and TRBJ2-5, with 15 bases identical to TRBD2. The V segment lost 5 bases and the J segment 0 bases; nucleotides outside the gene matches: 7. CDR3 length equals 18 residues. The germline V gene encodes CDR1 PRHDT and CDR2 FYEKMQ (reference sequence). CDR3 sequence reads: CASSRGLAGGPDQETQYF. DNA of the CDR3: TGTGCCAGCAGCCGTGGACTAGCGGGAGGGCCTGACCAAGAGACCCAGTACTTC.

This clonotype was detected only a few times. The rearrangement links TRBV19 to TRBJ1-2; D is perhaps TRBD1 (5 bases). The germline V gene encodes CDR1 LNHDA and CDR2 SQIVND (reference sequence). CDR3 length equals 15 residues. V lost 0 bases and J lost 2, with 10 bases in between. The CDR3 sequence: CASSIEAGMNYGYTF. The CDR3 DNA reads TGTGCCAGTAGTATAGAAGCAGGGATGAACTATGGCTACACCTTC.

The V call is TRBV27, the J call TRBJ2-1; 13 bases align to TRBD2. V lost 9 bases, J lost 3 bases, and 17 bases stayed unmatched. Germline loops: CDR1 MNHEY, CDR2 SMNVEV (reference sequence). CDR3 length: 19 amino acids. DNA of the CDR3: TGTGCCAGTTCGACTAGCGGGAGGCCCCTGTTCTTCGACTACAATGAGCAGTTCTTC. Its translation is CASSTSGRPLFFDYNEQFF.

This clonotype was recorded a few times. This sequence joins TRBV5-6 and TRBJ2-2; D may be TRBD2 (6 bases). Deletions cut 4 bases from V and 2 bases from J, with 18 bases between. This CDR3 region has 17 residues. Germline V gene lookup returns CDR1 SGHDT and CDR2 YYEEEE. The chain's CDR3 is CASSARRDSLNTGELFF. CDR3 sequence (DNA): TGTGCCAGCAGCGCCCGGAGGGACTCCCTAAACACCGGGGAGCTGTTTTTT.

The genes are TRBV10-1 and TRBJ2-5; possibly TRBD2 for D (6 bases). Germline V gives CDR1 WNHNN, CDR2 SYGVQD (reference sequence). The length of the CDR3 is 14 residues. The germline V and J ends were trimmed by 5 bases and 4 bases, with 14 bases remaining between them. The CDR3 DNA reads TGCGCCAGCAGTTTACGGCCAGCGGGAGAGACCCAGTACTTC. This translates into CASSLRPAGETQYF.

For this clonotype: A much bigger clone sits one base away, suggesting this may be a read error. The chain couples TRBV20-1 to TRBJ2-5, with 8 bases that match TRBD1. This CDR3 comprises 13 residues. Germline values: CDR1 DFQATT, CDR2 SNEGSKA (reference sequence). J gave up 7 bases and V 6 bases, and 10 bases lay outside the gene matches. The CDR3 sequence: CSAPRQGPGTQYF. The CDR3 DNA sequence: TGCAGTGCACCGAGACAGGGGCCCGGGACCCAGTACTTC.

This clonotype appeared many times. The chain combines TRBV11-2 with TRBJ1-2; D call uncertain. This CDR3 region has 13 residues. CDR1 and CDR2 from the germline V gene are SGHAT and FQNNGV. The V gene lost 5 bases and the J gene lost 4 bases, with 11 bases spanning the gap. The CDR3 nucleotides read TGTGCCAGCAGCACCCAGACCGTCTATGGCTACACCTTC. It encodes CASSTQTVYGYTF.

This clonotype was detected many times. The chain uses TRBV5-1 and TRBJ1-1, with 9 bases that match TRBD1. The CDR3 loop spans 14 amino acids. V lost 8 bases and J lost 1; bases outside the gene matches: 6. Germline V gene data show CDR1 as SGHRS and CDR2 as YFSETQ. The CDR3 sequence is CASRQGVANTEAFF. The CDR3 nucleotides are TGCGCCAGTCGACAGGGGGTGGCGAACACTGAAGCTTTCTTT.

This clonotype appeared many times. The chain uses TRBV7-8 and TRBJ2-2; TRBD2 aligns across 8 bases. The germline V gene encodes CDR1 SGHVS and CDR2 FQNEAQ. The V gene end was trimmed by 2 bases and the J gene end by 4 bases; junction bases not matched to a gene: 6. The CDR3 runs 16 residues. The CDR3 here is CASSLMTSAGTGELFF. CDR3 coding DNA: TGTGCCAGCAGCTTAATGACTAGCGCTGGCACCGGGGAGCTGTTTTTT.

The table lists this clonotype with many counts. The chain joins TRBV2 to TRBJ1-1; 8 bases match TRBD1. The junction had 13 bases not matched to a gene; V was cut back by 7 bases and J by 3 bases. The germline V gene has CDR1 SNHLY and CDR2 FYNNEI. This CDR3 region has 16 residues. The CDR3 reads CASKLQRTGTYTEAFF. DNA of the CDR3: TGTGCCAGCAAATTACAGAGGACAGGGACATACACTGAAGCTTTCTTT.

This clonotype was found many times. The chain has TRBV12-3 or TRBV12-4 and TRBJ2-7, with no clear D. The CDR3 length is 12 residues. V was clipped by 5 bases and J by 4 bases, with 9 bases between them. The CDR3 region is CASSPVAYEQYF. CDR3 nucleotide sequence: TGTGCCAGCAGTCCGGTGGCTTACGAGCAGTACTTC.

V and J are TRBV2 and TRBJ2-1, with 12 nucleotides matching TRBD2. Germline loops: CDR1 SNHLY, CDR2 FYNNEI. Unmatched junction bases numbered 5, after V lost 6 bases and J lost 2 bases. This CDR3 spans 16 amino acids. CDR3 in amino acids: CASSERTSGAYNEQFF. DNA of the CDR3: TGTGCCAGCAGCGAGCGGACTAGCGGGGCCTACAATGAGCAGTTCTTC.

There are many counts of this clonotype. The CDR3 bases are TGTGCCAGCAGGGAGACAGGGGCGGAGGGTTCACCCCTCCACTTT. This sequence encodes CASRETGAEGSPLHF. This rearrangement joins TRBV2 to TRBJ1-6, with 8 bases fitting TRBD1. Trimming took 6 bases from V and 9 from J; bases not matched to a gene: 10. CDR1 is SNHLY, CDR2 FYNNEI, per germline. The CDR3 extends over 15 amino acids.

Many counts were recorded for this clonotype. The chain employs TRBV20-1 and TRBJ1-1; D gene uncertain. Germline V gene lookup returns CDR1 DFQATT and CDR2 SNEGSKA (reference sequence). V was cut by 0 bases and J by 0 bases, with 11 bases left in between. The CDR3 totals 15 residues. The CDR3 DNA reads as TGCAGTGCTAGAGATTGGGCAGTGATGAACACTGAAGCTTTCTTT. Amino acid sequence: CSARDWAVMNTEAFF.

This clonotype was seen many times. V gene TRBV6-2 or TRBV6-3 combines with J gene TRBJ2-3; weak D call: TRBD1 (5 bases). The CDR3 has 16 amino acids. Germline V gene lookup returns CDR1 MNHEY and CDR2 SVGEGT. Trimming removed 6 bases at V and 8 bases at J, with 24 bases between. In DNA form, the CDR3 reads TGTGCCAGCAGCCGTGGTGAAGTGCGGAGTAGGGGTACGCAGTATTTT. It encodes CASSRGEVRSRGTQYF.

This clonotype showed up just a few times. Possible read error: a much larger clone is one base away. J is TRBJ2-5 and V is TRBV2; 7 nucleotides line up with TRBD1. CDR1 and CDR2 (germline): SNHLY, FYNNEI. The CDR3 length is 14 residues. CDR3 coding DNA: TGTGCCAGCATTGACCGGGACAGCCAAGAGGCCCAGTACTTC. Protein sequence: CASIDRDSQEAQYF.

This clonotype appeared a few times. The chain has TRBV10-3 and TRBJ2-3; 7 nucleotides match TRBD2. Trimming at V came to 2 bases and at J to 11 bases, leaving 7 bases not matched to a gene. CDR1 and CDR2 from the germline V gene are ENHRY and SYGVKD. This CDR3 spans 13 amino acids. The CDR3 region has the DNA TGTGCCATCAGTGAGCGGGGACTACCCGAGCAGTATTTT. Protein: CAISERGLPEQYF.

This clonotype occurred a few times. The chain links TRBV20-1 to TRBJ1-2; possible D gene TRBD1, 5 bases. The CDR3 is 13 residues long. CDR1 and CDR2 from the germline V gene are DFQATT and SNEGSKA (reference sequence). V was shortened by 5 bases and J by 6 bases, with 16 bases between the two germline ends. CDR3 protein: CSAVGGVGDGYTF. In nucleotides, the CDR3 is TGCAGTGCTGTTGGGGGGGTTGGAGATGGCTACACCTTC.

The chain links TRBV9 to TRBJ2-1, with 10 bases lining up with TRBD2. V was clipped by 2 bases and J by 1 base; unmatched bases: 9. In germline, CDR1 is SGDLS, CDR2 YYNGEE. The CDR3 covers 18 residues. The CDR3 DNA reads TGTGCCAGCAGCGTGGCCCCGTGGACTAGCGGTTCCTACAATGAGCAGTTCTTC. This translates into CASSVAPWTSGSYNEQFF.

This clonotype was recorded many times. This chain uses TRBV28 with TRBJ2-7, with TRBD1 matching over 9 bases. The germline V gene encodes CDR1 MDHEN and CDR2 SYDVKM. Trimming took 7 bases from V and 7 from J; bases not matched to a gene: 20. This CDR3 has 17 amino acids. Written as DNA, the CDR3 is TGTGCCAGCACCCAAACAGGCGGGACAGGGATTTCGAGGGAGCAGTACTTC. Protein: CASTQTGGTGISREQYF.

The chain has TRBV7-9 and TRBJ1-2; D gene uncertain. CDR3 size: 15 residues. V lost 5 bases and J 5 bases, leaving 18 bases between the germline ends. Germline V gene data show CDR1 as SEHNR and CDR2 as FQNEAQ (reference sequence). The CDR3 here is CASSTRTGVRYGYTF. CDR3 in DNA: TGTGCCAGCAGCACGCGGACTGGTGTACGGTATGGCTACACCTTC.

Many counts were recorded for this clonotype. This sequence joins TRBV6-2 or TRBV6-3 and TRBJ2-5, with 13 bases matching TRBD2. The CDR3 runs 17 residues. Germline CDR1 and CDR2: MNHEY and SVGEGT. V dropped 6 bases and J dropped 5; count of bases not matched to a gene: 12. CDR3 region: CASRPMTSGRLVETQYF. Written as DNA, the CDR3 is TGTGCCAGCAGACCCATGACTAGCGGGAGGCTTGTGGAGACCCAGTACTTC.

The chain uses TRBV24-1 and TRBJ1-2; a weak D match, TRBD1 (5 bases). The V and J ends lost 2 bases and 5 bases respectively, with 11 bases between them. CDR1 and CDR2 from the germline V gene are KGHDR and SFDVKD. The CDR3 covers 14 residues. This CDR3 reads CATSDWGTDYGYTF. The CDR3 DNA follows: TGTGCCACCAGTGATTGGGGGACGGATTATGGCTACACCTTC.

This clonotype was recorded only once. The chain is built from TRBV19 and TRBJ2-3; 10 bases are shared with TRBD2. CDR1 is LNHDA and CDR2 is SQIVND in the germline V gene (reference sequence). The CDR3 is 17 amino acids. The J segment lost 3 bases and the V segment lost 3 bases, leaving 9 bases of the junction unmatched. The DNA of the CDR3 is TGTGCCAGTAGTATTGGAACTAGCGGGATAGGGACAGATACGCAGTATTTT. This translates into CASSIGTSGIGTDTQYF.

The chain employs TRBV7-2 and TRBJ1-3, with D perhaps TRBD1 (5 bases). Trimming stripped 5 bases from V and 0 bases from J, with 11 bases between. This CDR3 comprises 15 residues. Germline assignment: CDR1 SGHTA and CDR2 FQGNSA. DNA of the CDR3: TGTGCCAGCAGCCCCTCCGGGGGCTCTGGAAACACCATATATTTT. This codes for CASSPSGGSGNTIYF.

This clonotype showed up just a few times. The chain employs TRBV7-2 and TRBJ2-3; D perhaps matches TRBD2 (5 bases). The V and J ends lost 0 bases and 4 bases respectively, with 8 bases between them. Germline V gene lookup returns CDR1 SGHTA and CDR2 FQGNSA. The length of the CDR3 is 14 residues. The CDR3 protein is CASSLALAPDTQYF. CDR3 nucleotides: TGTGCCAGCAGCTTAGCCCTAGCCCCAGATACGCAGTATTTT.

This clonotype occurred a few times. The V and J genes are TRBV10-3 and TRBJ1-1; D is unresolved. Trimming cost V 0 bases and J 1 base, with 9 bases left between them. CDR1 is ENHRY and CDR2 is SYGVKD in the germline V gene. The CDR3 extends over 15 amino acids. The CDR3 reads CAISESIRQNTEAFF. DNA of the CDR3: TGTGCCATCAGTGAGTCAATACGGCAGAACACTGAAGCTTTCTTT.